This TCR beta chain was retrieved from a study of blood T cells in healthy people across ages. The authors ran a second PCR of roughly 6 to 11 cycles using a sample-barcoded 5' primer and a J-beta primer mix. MiXCR, applied by TCRdb to the 5' RACE reads, yields one record per CDR3 protein. The sample shows about 1.6 million distinct CDR3 sequences, 30% to 35% of them seen only once. About this clonotype itself: It may be a read error: a sequence one base away is much more abundant.

Trimming shortened V by 4 bases and J by 6 bases, and 21 bases separated the two germline ends. This CDR3 is built from 17 residues. The germline V gene has CDR1 ENHRY and CDR2 SYGVKD. The receptor comes from a woman between 25 and 40 years old in good health. J is TRBJ1-4 and V is TRBV10-3, with no clear D. The source material was blood. CDR3 sequence: CAISASRKSTVDEKLFF. The CDR3 nucleotides read TGTGCCATCAGTGCGTCGAGGAAATCAACGGTGGATGAAAAACTGTTTTTT.